Listed here is a single T cell receptor beta chain. Its antigen is not known. Germline lookup yields CDR1 SGHTA and CDR2 FQGNSA. V was pared by 1 base and J by 3 bases, with 7 bases between. The CDR3 contains 13 residues. These data come from a study of OX40 agonist ivuxolimab in advanced cancers. Study-wide findings and caveats: Both blood CD4+ and CD8+ T cells showed clonal growth by week 6 at 0.1 to 3.0 mg/kg.

The protocol was immunoSEQ multiplex PCR, while the TCRdb copy is restricted to in-frame clones and leaves out a portion. The table shows 65,000 to 95,000 clones, with 85% to 90% occurring only once. The chain couples TRBV7-2 to TRBJ2-7, with a weak D call TRBD2 (6 bases). This sequence originates from an adult with an advanced solid tumor such as melanoma, head and neck, liver or kidney cancer. The material was CD4+ or CD8+ T cells sorted from blood, obtained in a trial of the OX40 agonist ivuxolimab. The CDR3 DNA reads TGTGCCAGCAGCTTAGAGGAGGGCTACGAGCAGTACTTC. Translating gives CASSLEEGYEQYF.